The sequence of this T cell receptor beta chain was determined in a study of post-analysis software for immune sequencing data. TCR beta cDNA libraries had unique molecular identifiers. TCRdb redid the calling of the PCR reads with MiXCR, one entry per CDR3 protein. The repertoire holds about 460,000 distinct CDR3 sequences, with nearly 45% as singletons. The sequence came from a girl between 5 and 17 years old with multiple sclerosis. The specimen was blood.

The chain's CDR3 is CASSLGGDTWETQYF. The CDR3 DNA reads TGTGCCAGCAGCTTAGGCGGAGACACATGGGAGACCCAGTACTTC. V gene TRBV11-2 combines with J gene TRBJ2-5, with D unresolved. The germline CDR1 and CDR2 sequences are SGHAT and FQNNGV. V lost 1 base to trimming and J lost 5 bases, with 14 bases between them. The CDR3 is 15 residues long.